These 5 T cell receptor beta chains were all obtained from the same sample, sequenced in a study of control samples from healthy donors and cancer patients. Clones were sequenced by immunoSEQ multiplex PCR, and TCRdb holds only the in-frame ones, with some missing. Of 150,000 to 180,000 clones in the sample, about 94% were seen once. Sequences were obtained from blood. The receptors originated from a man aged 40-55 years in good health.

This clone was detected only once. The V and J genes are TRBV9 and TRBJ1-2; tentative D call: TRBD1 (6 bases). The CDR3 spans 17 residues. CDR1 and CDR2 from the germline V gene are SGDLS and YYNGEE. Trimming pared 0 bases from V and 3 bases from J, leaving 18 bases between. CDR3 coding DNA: TGTGCCAGCAGCGTAGCCCGTGGGGGCAGGGAGGACTATGGCTACACCTTC. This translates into CASSVARGGREDYGYTF.

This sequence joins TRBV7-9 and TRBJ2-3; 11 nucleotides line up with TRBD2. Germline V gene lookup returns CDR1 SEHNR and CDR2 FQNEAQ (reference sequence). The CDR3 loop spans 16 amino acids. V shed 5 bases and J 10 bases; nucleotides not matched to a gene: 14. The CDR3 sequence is CASSVPGLAVSGAQYF. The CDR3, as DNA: TGTGCCAGCAGCGTACCGGGACTAGCGGTTTCGGGGGCGCAGTATTTT. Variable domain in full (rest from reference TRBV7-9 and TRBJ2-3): DTGVSQNPRHKITKRGQNVTFRCDPISEHNRLYWYRQTLGQGPEFLTYFQNEAQLEKSRLLSDRFSAERPKGSFSTLEIQRTEQGDSAMYLCASSVPGLAVSGAQYFGPGTRLTVL.

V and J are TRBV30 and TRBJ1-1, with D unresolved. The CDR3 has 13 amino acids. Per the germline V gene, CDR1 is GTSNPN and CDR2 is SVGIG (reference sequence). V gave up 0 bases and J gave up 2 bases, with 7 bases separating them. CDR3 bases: TGTGCCTGGAGTGTAAGAGGAAACACTGAAGCTTTCTTT. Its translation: CAWSVRGNTEAFF.

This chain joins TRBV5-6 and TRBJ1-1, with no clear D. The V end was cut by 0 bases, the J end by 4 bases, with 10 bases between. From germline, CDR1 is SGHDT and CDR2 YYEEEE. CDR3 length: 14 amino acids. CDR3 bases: TGTGCCAGCAGCTTGGAACGGAAGGGCACTGAAGCTTTCTTT. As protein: CASSLERKGTEAFF. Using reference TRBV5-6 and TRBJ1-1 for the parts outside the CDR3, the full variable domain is DAGVTQSPTHLIKTRGQQVTLRCSPKSGHDTVSWYQQALGQGPQFIFQYYEEEERQRGNFPDRFSGHQFPNYSSELNVNALLLGDSALYLCASSLERKGTEAFFGQGTRLTVV.

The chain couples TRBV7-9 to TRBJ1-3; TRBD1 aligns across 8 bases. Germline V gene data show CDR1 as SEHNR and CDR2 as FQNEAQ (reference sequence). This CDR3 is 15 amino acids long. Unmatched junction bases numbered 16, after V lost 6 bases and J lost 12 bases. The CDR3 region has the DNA TGTGCCAGCAGGTCCCCAGGGGGCGCAGGGGACATCATATATTTT. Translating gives CASRSPGGAGDIIYF.